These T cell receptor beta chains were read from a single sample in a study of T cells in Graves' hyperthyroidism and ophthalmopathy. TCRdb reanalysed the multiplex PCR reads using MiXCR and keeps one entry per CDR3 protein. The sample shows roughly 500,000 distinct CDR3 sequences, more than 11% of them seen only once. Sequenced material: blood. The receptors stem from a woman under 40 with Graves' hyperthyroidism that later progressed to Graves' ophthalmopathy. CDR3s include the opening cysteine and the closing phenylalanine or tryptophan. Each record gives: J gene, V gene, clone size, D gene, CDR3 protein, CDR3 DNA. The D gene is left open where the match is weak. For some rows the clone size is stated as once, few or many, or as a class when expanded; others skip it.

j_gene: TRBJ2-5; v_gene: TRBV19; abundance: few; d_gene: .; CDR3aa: CASSISAVQETQYF; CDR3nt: TGTGCCAGTAGTATTTCGGCGGTCCAAGAGACCCAGTACTTC
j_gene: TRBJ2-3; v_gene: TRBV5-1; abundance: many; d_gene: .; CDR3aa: CASSGPEVDTQYF; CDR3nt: TGCGCCAGCAGCGGACCGGAAGTCGATACGCAGTATTTT
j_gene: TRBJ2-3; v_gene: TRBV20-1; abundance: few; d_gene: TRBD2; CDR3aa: CSAKRGLAASTDTQYF; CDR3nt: TGCAGTGCTAAAAGGGGCCTAGCGGCTAGCACAGATACGCAGTATTTT
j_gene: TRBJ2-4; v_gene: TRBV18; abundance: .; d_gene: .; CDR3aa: CASSPSSGGGGIQYF; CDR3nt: TGTGCCAGCTCACCAAGTTCCGGGGGCGGCGGCATTCAGTACTTC
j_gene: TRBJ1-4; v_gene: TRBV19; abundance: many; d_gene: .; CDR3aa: CASSPSRQAMNEKLFF; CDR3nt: TGTGCCAGTAGTCCCTCCAGACAGGCGATGAATGAAAAACTGTTTTTT
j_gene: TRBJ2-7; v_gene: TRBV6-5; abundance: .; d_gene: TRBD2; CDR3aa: CASSYGGDLSYEQYF; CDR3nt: TGTGCCAGCAGTTACGGGGGGGATCTTTCCTACGAGCAGTACTTC
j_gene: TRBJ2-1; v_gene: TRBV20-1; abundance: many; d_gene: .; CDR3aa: CSASSSEALLDNEQFF; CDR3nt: TGCAGTGCTAGTTCATCTGAAGCCCTACTCGACAATGAGCAGTTCTTC
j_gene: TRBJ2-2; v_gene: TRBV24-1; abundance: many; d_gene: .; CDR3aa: CATSEGGGGTGELFF; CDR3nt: TGTGCCACCAGTGAGGGGGGCGGCGGCACCGGGGAGCTGTTTTTT
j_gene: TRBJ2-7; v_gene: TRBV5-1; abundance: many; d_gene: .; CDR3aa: CASRVYEQYF; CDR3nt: TGCGCCAGCAGGGTGTACGAGCAGTACTTC
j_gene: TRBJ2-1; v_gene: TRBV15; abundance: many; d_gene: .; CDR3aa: CATSRDVGVNEQFF; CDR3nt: TGTGCCACCAGCAGAGATGTAGGGGTCAATGAGCAGTTCTTC
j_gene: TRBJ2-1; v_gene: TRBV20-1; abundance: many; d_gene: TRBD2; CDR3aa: CSAREWGGSSRQTGSYNEQFF; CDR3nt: TGCAGTGCTAGAGAGTGGGGCGGGAGCTCCCGTCAAACAGGCTCCTACAATGAGCAGTTCTTC
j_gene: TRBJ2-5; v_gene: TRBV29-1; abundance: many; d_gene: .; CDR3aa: CSVGQLGETQYF; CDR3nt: TGCAGCGTTGGCCAACTCGGAGAGACCCAGTACTTC
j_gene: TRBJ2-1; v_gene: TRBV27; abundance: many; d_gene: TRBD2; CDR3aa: CASSLGTSGNEQFF; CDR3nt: TGTGCCAGCAGTCTAGGGACTAGCGGGAATGAGCAGTTCTTC
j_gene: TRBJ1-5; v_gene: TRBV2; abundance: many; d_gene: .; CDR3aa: CASSEAHRASNQPQHF; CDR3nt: TGTGCCAGCAGTGAAGCGCACAGGGCCAGCAATCAGCCCCAGCATTTT
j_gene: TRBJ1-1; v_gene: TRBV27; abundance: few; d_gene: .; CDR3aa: CASSLSAGMTEAFF; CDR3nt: TGTGCCAGCAGTTTATCGGCAGGAATGACTGAAGCTTTCTTT